Following are 13 T cell receptor beta chains from one sample sequenced in a study of a mutant IDH1 vaccine in newly diagnosed glioma. Their specific antigens are unknown. Time point noted: week 47, end of study. Topical imiquimod accompanied each vaccine dose, which consisted of 300 ug of mutant IDH1 20-mer peptide. Produced via immunoSEQ multiplex PCR; TCRdb's table is partial and in-frame only. The repertoire consists of some 50,000 clones, with around 85% occurring once and the leading ten covering about 4.3%. Here the sequenced sample was PBMCs, taken from a glioma patient whose treatment included an IDH1 peptide vaccine. The receptor set was obtained from a young woman with glioma. Some clones in this sample may be carry-over from other donors' samples.

With respect to this clone: Other nucleotide sequences in the sample specify the same CDR3. CDR3 nucleotides: TGTGCCAGTAGTATAGGGGGCTACGAGCAGTACTTC. Its translation: CASSIGGYEQYF. This chain connects TRBV19 to TRBJ2-7; no clear D. The germline gives CDR1 LNHDA, CDR2 SQIVND (reference sequence). This CDR3 has 12 amino acids. V dropped 1 base and J dropped 3 bases, with 4 bases sitting between them.

V and J are TRBV7-9 and TRBJ1-2; tentative D call: TRBD1 (5 bases). V was shortened by 2 bases and J by 8 bases, with 9 bases between the two germline ends. The germline V gene has CDR1 SEHNR and CDR2 FQNEAQ (reference sequence). The CDR3 consists of 12 residues. The CDR3 sequence is CASSLPGRGYTF. CDR3 sequence (DNA): TGTGCCAGCAGCTTACCGGGACGAGGCTACACCTTC.

The chain uses TRBV30 and TRBJ1-5; tentative D call: TRBD1 (5 bases). Germline V lookup: CDR1 GTSNPN, CDR2 SVGIG (reference sequence). The CDR3 is 13 residues long. The V end lost 2 bases, the J end lost 6 bases, and 11 bases lay between the germline ends. CDR3 amino acids: CAWSSGSPQPQHF. As DNA, the CDR3 is TGTGCCTGGAGTTCAGGGTCGCCTCAGCCCCAGCATTTT. Variable domain in full (rest from reference TRBV30 and TRBJ1-5): SQTIHQWPATLVQPVGSPLSLECTVEGTSNPNLYWYRQAAGRGLQLLFYSVGIGQISSEVPQNLSASRPQDRQFILSSKKLLLSDSGFYLCAWSSGSPQPQHFGDGTRLSIL.

The V call is TRBV6-5, the J call TRBJ2-7, with 7 bases fitting TRBD1. Germline CDR1 MNHEY, CDR2 SVGAGI. The junction had 4 bases not matched to a gene; V was cut back by 8 bases and J by 3 bases. The length of the CDR3 is 12 residues. The CDR3 reads CASSRDSYEQYF. The DNA of the CDR3 is TGTGCCAGCTCTCGGGACAGCTACGAGCAGTACTTC.

The CDR3 sequence is CASSLMNFLGPGELFF. CDR3 DNA sequence: TGTGCCAGCAGCTTAATGAACTTTTTGGGCCCCGGGGAGCTGTTTTTT. The chain employs TRBV5-8 and TRBJ2-2; D unclear. Trimming left V 2 bases short and J 6 bases short, with 17 bases between. The CDR3 is 16 residues long. CDR1 SGHTS and CDR2 YDEGEE come from the germline V gene.

The CDR3, as DNA: TGTGCCAGCAGCTTGGGGCCTAGAGAGACCCAGTACTTC. Translated, it gives CASSLGPRETQYF. The V call is TRBV5-5, the J call TRBJ2-5; D ambiguous. Germline V CDR1 and CDR2: SGHKS, YYEKEE (reference sequence). Trimming removed 0 bases from V and 4 bases from J, with 7 bases in between. The CDR3 is 13 residues long.

The chain uses TRBV7-8 and TRBJ2-3; a weak D match, TRBD1 (5 bases). This CDR3 is 14 amino acids long. Germline loops: CDR1 SGHVS, CDR2 FQNEAQ. Trimming stripped 8 bases from V and 4 bases from J, with 16 bases between. CDR3 DNA sequence: TGTGCCAGCGGGTTTGGGGCAGGCGCAGATACGCAGTATTTT. Translation gives CASGFGAGADTQYF.

CDR3 protein: CSVEPRDSTEQYF. Written as DNA, the CDR3 is TGCAGCGTTGAACCTCGGGACAGTACAGAACAGTACTTC. The rearrangement links TRBV29-1 to TRBJ2-7, with 7 nucleotides matching TRBD1. The CDR3 runs 13 residues. Germline lookup yields CDR1 SQVTM and CDR2 ANQGSEA. Germline trimming cut 2 bases from V and 10 bases from J; bases unmatched to any gene: 11.

The rearrangement links TRBV7-9 to TRBJ1-4, with D possibly being TRBD1 (6 bases). The germline V and J ends were trimmed by 5 bases and 6 bases, with 13 bases remaining between them. Germline loops: CDR1 SEHNR, CDR2 FQNEAQ (reference sequence). This CDR3 has 14 amino acids. The CDR3 DNA follows: TGTGCCAGCAGCCTACAGGGCCCCCATGAAAAACTGTTTTTT. Its translation: CASSLQGPHEKLFF.

V is TRBV6-5 and J is TRBJ2-1, with TRBD2 matching over 9 bases. Trimming cost V 5 bases and J 4 bases; bases outside gene matches: 6. The CDR3 covers 15 residues. Germline CDR1 reads MNHEY; CDR2 reads SVGAGI. The CDR3 DNA is TGTGCCAGCAGTAGAGGGACTAGCAGTTACAATGAGCAGTTCTTC. This codes for CASSRGTSSYNEQFF.

This sequence joins TRBV13 and TRBJ1-1, with 10 nucleotides matching TRBD1. The germline gives CDR1 PRHDT, CDR2 FYEKMQ (reference sequence). Losses at the gene ends were 6 bases for V and 4 bases for J; bases not matched to a gene: 2. The CDR3 is made up of 13 amino acids. DNA for the CDR3: TGTGCCAGCAGTCGGACAGGGGGCACTGAAGCTTTCTTT. This gives the protein CASSRTGGTEAFF.

The chain employs TRBV10-3 and TRBJ2-7; 7 bases map to TRBD1. Trimming cost V 5 bases and J 1 base; bases outside gene matches: 5. Looked up from germline, CDR1 is ENHRY and CDR2 is SYGVKD. The CDR3 is 14 residues long. CDR3 DNA: TGTGCCATCAGTTCTCCGGGACAGTCCTACGAGCAGTACTTC. It yields the protein CAISSPGQSYEQYF.

The chain couples TRBV29-1 to TRBJ1-2; 7 nucleotides align to TRBD1. The V segment lost 4 bases and the J segment 4 bases; nucleotides outside the gene matches: 3. The CDR3 has 12 amino acids. Germline V CDR1 and CDR2: SQVTM, ANQGSEA. The CDR3 loop is CSVARQGYGYTF. The CDR3 DNA follows: TGCAGCGTTGCGAGACAGGGCTATGGCTACACCTTC.